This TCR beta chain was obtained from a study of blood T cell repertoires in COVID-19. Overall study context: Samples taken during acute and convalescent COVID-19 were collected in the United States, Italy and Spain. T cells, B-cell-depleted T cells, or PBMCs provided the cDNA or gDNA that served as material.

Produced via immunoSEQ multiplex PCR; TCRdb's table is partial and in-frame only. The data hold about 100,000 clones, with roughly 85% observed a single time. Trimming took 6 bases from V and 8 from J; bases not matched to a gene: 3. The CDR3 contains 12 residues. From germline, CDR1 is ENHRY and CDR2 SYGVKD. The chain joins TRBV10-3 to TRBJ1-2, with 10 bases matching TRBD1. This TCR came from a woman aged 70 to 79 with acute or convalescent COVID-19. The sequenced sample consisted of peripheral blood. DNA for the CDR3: TGTGCCATCAGCGGACAGGGGGTGGGCTACACCTTC. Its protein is CAISGQGVGYTF.